The T cell receptor beta chain described here comes from a study of blood T cell repertoires in COVID-19. Study summary: Spain, Italy and the United States supplied samples that represented acute and convalescent COVID-19. Sources were T cells, B-cell-depleted T cells, or PBMCs; the material itself was cDNA or gDNA.

Assay: immunoSEQ multiplex PCR; the TCRdb copy retains only in-frame clones and omits some. The data hold roughly 110,000 clones, with more than 75% observed a single time. Per the germline V gene, CDR1 is MDHEN and CDR2 is SYDVKM. J lost 0 bases, V lost 6 bases, and 4 bases had no gene match. The CDR3 runs 16 residues. The sample holds a few counts of this clone. The sequenced material came from peripheral blood. The rearrangement joins TRBV28 to TRBJ2-6, with 8 bases identical to TRBD1. This sequence originates from a man aged 65 to 85 with acute or convalescent COVID-19. The CDR3 nucleotides are TGTGCCAGCAGGGCGACAGGGGACTCTGGGGCCAACGTCCTGACTTTC. Protein product: CASRATGDSGANVLTF.